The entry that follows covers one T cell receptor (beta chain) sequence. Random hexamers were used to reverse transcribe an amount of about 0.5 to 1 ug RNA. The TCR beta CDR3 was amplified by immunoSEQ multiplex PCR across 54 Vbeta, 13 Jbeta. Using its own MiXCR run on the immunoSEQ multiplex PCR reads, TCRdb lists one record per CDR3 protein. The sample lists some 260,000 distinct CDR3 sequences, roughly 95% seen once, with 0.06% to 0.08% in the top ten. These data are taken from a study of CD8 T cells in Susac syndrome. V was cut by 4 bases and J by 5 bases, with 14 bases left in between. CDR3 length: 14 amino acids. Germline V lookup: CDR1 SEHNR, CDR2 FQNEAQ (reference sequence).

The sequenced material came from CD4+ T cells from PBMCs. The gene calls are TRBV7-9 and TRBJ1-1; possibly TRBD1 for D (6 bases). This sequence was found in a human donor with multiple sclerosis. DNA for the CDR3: TGTGCCAGCAGCTGGGAAACAGGGCTGACTGAAGCTTTCTTT. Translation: CASSWETGLTEAFF.